A selection of T cell receptor beta chains follows, all from one sample in a study of a mutant IDH1 vaccine in newly diagnosed glioma. These TCRs are of unknown antigen specificity. Measured with immunoSEQ multiplex PCR; TCRdb has only the in-frame clones, and not every one. The sample records around 78,000 clones, roughly 90% being singletons. The specimen was PBMCs, collected from a glioma patient whose treatment included an IDH1 peptide vaccine. These receptors all stem from a woman in her forties or fifties with glioma. CDR3s include the opening cysteine and the closing phenylalanine or tryptophan. A D gene is named only where the DNA matches it firmly. For some rows the clone size is stated as once, few or many, or as a class when expanded; others skip it.

j_call clone_size d_call v_call cdr3_nt cdr3_aa
TRBJ1-1 . . TRBV7-3 TGTGCCAGCAGCCCCCGGGGAGTAGGTGCGAACACTGAAGCTTTCTTT CASSPRGVGANTEAFF
TRBJ2-3 few . TRBV9 TGTGCCAGCAGCGTAGTTGCGGGGCGCACAGATACGCAGTATTTT CASSVVAGRTDTQYF
TRBJ2-7 . . TRBV2 TGTGCCAGTGGGGAGCAGTCCTACGAGCAGTACTTC CASGEQSYEQYF
TRBJ1-1 . . TRBV11-2 TGTGCCAGCAGCGCAGGTGCCAGTGGAGGCACTGAAGCTTTCTTT CASSAGASGGTEAFF
TRBJ2-5 . . TRBV2 TGTGCCAGCAGTGATTTGGGAGAGACCCAGTACTTC CASSDLGETQYF
TRBJ2-1 once . TRBV11-2 TGTGCCAGCAGCTTCGGGATTTTGTACAATGAGCAGTTCTTC CASSFGILYNEQFF
TRBJ2-7 . TRBD2 TRBV28 TGTGCCAGCAGCCGGACTAGCGGTATCTACGAGCAGTACTTC CASSRTSGIYEQYF
TRBJ2-7 once TRBD2 TRBV30 TGTGCCTGGAGTGGGACTAGCGGAGGCTACGAGCAGTACTTC CAWSGTSGGYEQYF
TRBJ2-3 . TRBD2 TRBV30 TGTGCCTGGAGTGTGGGAGGGGCCGCAGATACGCAGTATTTT CAWSVGGAADTQYF
TRBJ2-2 . . TRBV6-5 TGTGCCAGCAGTTACTTTGGAAGCGGGGAGCTGTTTTTT CASSYFGSGELFF